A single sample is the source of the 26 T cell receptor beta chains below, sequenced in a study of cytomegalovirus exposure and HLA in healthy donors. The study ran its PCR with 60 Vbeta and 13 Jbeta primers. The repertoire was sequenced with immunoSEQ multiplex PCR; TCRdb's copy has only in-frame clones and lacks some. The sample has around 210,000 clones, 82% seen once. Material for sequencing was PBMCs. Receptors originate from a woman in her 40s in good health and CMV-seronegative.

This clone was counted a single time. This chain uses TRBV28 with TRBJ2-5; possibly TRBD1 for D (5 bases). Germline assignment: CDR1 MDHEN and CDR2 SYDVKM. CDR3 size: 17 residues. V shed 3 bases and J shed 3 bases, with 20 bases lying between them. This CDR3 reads CASSFRSGFTLEETQYF. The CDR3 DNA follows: TGTGCCAGCAGTTTTCGGTCAGGGTTCACGTTGGAAGAGACCCAGTACTTC.

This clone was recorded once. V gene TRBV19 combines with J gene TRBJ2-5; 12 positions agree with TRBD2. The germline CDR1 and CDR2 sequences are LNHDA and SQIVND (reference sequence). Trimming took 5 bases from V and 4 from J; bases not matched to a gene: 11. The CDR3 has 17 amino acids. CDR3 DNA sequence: TGTGCCAGTAGTGGAATTCTGACTAGCGGGAGTAGAGAGACCCAGTACTTC. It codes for CASSGILTSGSRETQYF. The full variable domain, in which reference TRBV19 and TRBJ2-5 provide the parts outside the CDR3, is DGGITQSPKYLFRKEGQNVTLSCEQNLNHDAMYWYRQDPGQGLRLIYYSQIVNDFQKGDIAEGYSVSREKKESFPLTVTSAQKNPTAFYLCASSGILTSGSRETQYFGPGTRLLVL.

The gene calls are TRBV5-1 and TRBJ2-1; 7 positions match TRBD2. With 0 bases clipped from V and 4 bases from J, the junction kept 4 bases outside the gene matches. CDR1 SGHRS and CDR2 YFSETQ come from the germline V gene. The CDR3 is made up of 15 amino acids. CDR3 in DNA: TGCGCCAGCAGCTTGGTTGCGGGAGAGTACAATGAGCAGTTCTTC. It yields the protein CASSLVAGEYNEQFF.

In DNA form, the CDR3 reads TGTGCCTGGAGTGTAGGGCTAGCACAAGAGACCCAGTACTTC. It is translated as CAWSVGLAQETQYF. V and J are TRBV30 and TRBJ2-5, with D perhaps matching TRBD2 (5 bases). Looked up from germline, CDR1 is GTSNPN and CDR2 is SVGIG (reference sequence). V lost 0 bases and J lost 2, with 10 bases in between. The CDR3 is made up of 14 amino acids.

The CDR3 DNA sequence: TGTGCCTGCTACCGGCAGACAGGGGCAGATACGCAGTATTTT. Translating gives CACYRQTGADTQYF. J is TRBJ2-3 and V is TRBV30; 8 bases agree with TRBD1. The germline V gene encodes CDR1 GTSNPN and CDR2 SVGIG (reference sequence). The CDR3 totals 14 residues. V dropped 6 bases and J dropped 4; count of bases not matched to a gene: 9.

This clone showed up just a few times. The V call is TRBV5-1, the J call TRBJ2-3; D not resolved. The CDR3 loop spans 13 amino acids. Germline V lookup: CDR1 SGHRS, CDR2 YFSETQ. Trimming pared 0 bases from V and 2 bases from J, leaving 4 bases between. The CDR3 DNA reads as TGCGCCAGCAGCTTGGGTATCACAGATACGCAGTATTTT. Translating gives CASSLGITDTQYF.

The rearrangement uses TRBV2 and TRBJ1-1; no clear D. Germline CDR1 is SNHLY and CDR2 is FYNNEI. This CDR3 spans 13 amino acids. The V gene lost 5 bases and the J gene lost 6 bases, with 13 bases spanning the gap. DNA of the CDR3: TGTGCCAGCAGTCTCGACGGAGATTCTGAAGCTTTCTTT. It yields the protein CASSLDGDSEAFF.

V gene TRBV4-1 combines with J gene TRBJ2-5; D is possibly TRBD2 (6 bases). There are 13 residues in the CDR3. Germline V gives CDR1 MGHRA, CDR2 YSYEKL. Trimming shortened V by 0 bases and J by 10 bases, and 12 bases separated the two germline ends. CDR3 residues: CASSQDRLDYQYF. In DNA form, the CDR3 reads TGCGCCAGCAGCCAAGATAGGCTGGACTACCAGTACTTC.

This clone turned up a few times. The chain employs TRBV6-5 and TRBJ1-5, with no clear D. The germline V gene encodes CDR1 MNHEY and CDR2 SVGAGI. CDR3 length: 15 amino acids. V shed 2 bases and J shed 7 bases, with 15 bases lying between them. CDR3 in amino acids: CASSYTGVPGQPQHF. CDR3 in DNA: TGTGCCAGCAGTTACACCGGGGTACCGGGGCAGCCCCAGCATTTT.

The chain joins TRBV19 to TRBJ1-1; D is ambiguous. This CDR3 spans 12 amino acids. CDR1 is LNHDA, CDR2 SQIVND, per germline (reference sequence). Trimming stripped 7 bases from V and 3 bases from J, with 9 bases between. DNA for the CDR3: TGTGCCAGTAATCGGGGTTACACTGAAGCTTTCTTT. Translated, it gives CASNRGYTEAFF.

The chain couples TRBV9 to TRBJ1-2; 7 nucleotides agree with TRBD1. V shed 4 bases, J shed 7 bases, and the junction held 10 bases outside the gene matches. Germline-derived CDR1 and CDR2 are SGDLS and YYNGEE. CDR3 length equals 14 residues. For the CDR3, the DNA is TGTGCCAGCAGCCTTCATCAACAGGGGCTTGGCTACACCTTC. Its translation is CASSLHQQGLGYTF. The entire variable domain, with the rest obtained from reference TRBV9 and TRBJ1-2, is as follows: DSGVTQTPKHLITATGQRVTLRCSPRSGDLSVYWYQQSLDQGLQFLIQYYNGEERAKGNILERFSAQQFPDLHSELNLSSLELGDSALYFCASSLHQQGLGYTFGSGTRLTVV.

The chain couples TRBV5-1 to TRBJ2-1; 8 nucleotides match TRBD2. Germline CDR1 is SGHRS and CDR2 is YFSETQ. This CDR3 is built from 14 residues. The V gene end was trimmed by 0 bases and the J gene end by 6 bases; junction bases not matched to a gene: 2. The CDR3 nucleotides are TGCGCCAGCAGCTTGGCCGGGACTAGCAATGAGCAGTTCTTC. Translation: CASSLAGTSNEQFF.

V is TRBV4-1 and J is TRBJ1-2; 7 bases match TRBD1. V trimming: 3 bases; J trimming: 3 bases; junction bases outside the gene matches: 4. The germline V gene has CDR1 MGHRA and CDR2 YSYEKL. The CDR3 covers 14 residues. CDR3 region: CASSQGQQYYGYTF. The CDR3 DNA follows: TGCGCCAGCAGCCAGGGACAGCAATACTATGGCTACACCTTC.

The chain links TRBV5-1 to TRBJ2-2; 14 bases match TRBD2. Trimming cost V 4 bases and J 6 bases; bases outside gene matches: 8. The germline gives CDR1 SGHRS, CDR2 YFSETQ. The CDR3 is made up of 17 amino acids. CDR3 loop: CASSGGLAGVRAGELFF. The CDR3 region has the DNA TGCGCCAGCAGCGGGGGACTAGCGGGAGTGCGGGCCGGGGAGCTGTTTTTT.

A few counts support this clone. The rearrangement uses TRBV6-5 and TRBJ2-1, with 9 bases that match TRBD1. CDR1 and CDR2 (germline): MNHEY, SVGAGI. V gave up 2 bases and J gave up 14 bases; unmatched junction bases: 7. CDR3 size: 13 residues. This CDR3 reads CASSYTNRGPEFF. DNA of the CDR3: TGTGCCAGCAGTTACACGAACAGGGGGCCGGAGTTCTTC.

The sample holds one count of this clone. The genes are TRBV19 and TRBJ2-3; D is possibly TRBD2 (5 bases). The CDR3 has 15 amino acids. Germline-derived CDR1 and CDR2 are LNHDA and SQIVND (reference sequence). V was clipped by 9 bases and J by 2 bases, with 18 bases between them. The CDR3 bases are TGTGCCAGCGCAGCGGCCCATACCCCCACAGATACGCAGTATTTT. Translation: CASAAAHTPTDTQYF.

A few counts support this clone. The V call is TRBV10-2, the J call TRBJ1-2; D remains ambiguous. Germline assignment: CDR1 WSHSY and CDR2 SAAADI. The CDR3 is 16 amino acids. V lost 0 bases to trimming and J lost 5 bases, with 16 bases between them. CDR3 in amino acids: CASSESRGNSRYGYTF. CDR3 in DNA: TGCGCCAGCAGTGAGTCGCGGGGAAACAGCCGATATGGCTACACCTTC.

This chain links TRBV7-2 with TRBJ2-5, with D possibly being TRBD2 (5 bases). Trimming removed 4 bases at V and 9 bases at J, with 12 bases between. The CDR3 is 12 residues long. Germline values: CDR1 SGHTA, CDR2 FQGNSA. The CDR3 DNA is TGTGCCAGCAGCTCCCTCTCCGGGGCCCAGTACTTC. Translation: CASSSLSGAQYF.

CDR3 residues: CASSLRRQYSGANVLTF. DNA for the CDR3: TGTGCCAGCAGCTTACGGAGACAGTACTCTGGGGCCAACGTCCTGACTTTC. J is TRBJ2-6 and V is TRBV7-8, with D possibly matching TRBD1 (5 bases). The CDR3 is made up of 17 amino acids. Germline V lookup: CDR1 SGHVS, CDR2 FQNEAQ. V was trimmed by 2 bases and J by 0 bases, leaving 11 bases between them.

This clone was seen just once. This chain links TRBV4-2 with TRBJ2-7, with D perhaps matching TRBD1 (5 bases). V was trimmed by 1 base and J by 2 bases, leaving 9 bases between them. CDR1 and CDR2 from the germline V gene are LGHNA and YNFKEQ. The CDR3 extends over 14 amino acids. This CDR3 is CASSQAGMTYEQYF. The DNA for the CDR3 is TGTGCCAGCAGCCAAGCAGGGATGACCTACGAGCAGTACTTC.

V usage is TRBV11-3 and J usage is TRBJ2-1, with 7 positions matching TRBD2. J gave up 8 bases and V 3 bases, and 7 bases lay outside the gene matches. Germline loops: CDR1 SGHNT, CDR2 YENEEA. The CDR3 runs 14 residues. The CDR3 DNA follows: TGTGCCAGCAGCTTCGGCGGGAGTATAGATGAGCAGTTCTTC. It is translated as CASSFGGSIDEQFF.

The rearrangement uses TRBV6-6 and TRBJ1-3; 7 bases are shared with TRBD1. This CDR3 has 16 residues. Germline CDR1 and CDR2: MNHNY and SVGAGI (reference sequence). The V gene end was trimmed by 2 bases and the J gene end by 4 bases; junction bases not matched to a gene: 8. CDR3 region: CASSYGQAMVGNTIYF. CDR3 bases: TGTGCCAGCAGTTACGGACAGGCGATGGTGGGAAACACCATATATTTT.

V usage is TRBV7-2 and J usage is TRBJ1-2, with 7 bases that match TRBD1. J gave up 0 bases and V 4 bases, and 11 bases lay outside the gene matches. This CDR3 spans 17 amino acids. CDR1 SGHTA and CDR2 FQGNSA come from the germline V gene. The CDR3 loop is CASSSLTGARTNYGYTF. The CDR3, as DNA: TGTGCCAGCAGCTCGCTAACAGGGGCCCGAACTAACTATGGCTACACCTTC.

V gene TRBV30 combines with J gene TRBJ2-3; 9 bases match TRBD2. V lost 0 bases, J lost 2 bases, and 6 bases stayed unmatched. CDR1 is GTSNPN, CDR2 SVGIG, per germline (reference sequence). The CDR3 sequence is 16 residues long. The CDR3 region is CAWSVQLAGFTDTQYF. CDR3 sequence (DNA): TGTGCCTGGAGTGTGCAACTAGCGGGTTTCACAGATACGCAGTATTTT.

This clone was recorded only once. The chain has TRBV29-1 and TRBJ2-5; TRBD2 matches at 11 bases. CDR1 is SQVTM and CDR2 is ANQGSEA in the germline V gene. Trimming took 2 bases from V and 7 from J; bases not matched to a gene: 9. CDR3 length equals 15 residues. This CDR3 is CSVEYSGRASGTQYF. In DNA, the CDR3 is TGCAGCGTTGAATATAGCGGGAGGGCCTCGGGGACCCAGTACTTC.

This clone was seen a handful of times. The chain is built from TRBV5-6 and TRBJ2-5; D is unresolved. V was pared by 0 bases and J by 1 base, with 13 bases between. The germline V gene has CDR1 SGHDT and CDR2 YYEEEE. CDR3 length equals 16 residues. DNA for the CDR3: TGTGCCAGCAGCTTGGCCGAACGCTGGGCCCAAGAGACCCAGTACTTC. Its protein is CASSLAERWAQETQYF.